This entry lists 22 T cell receptor beta chains sequenced from one sample in a study of breast tumors, draining lymph nodes, adjacent tissues. TCRdb analysed the multiplex PCR reads with MiXCR anew, one entry per CDR3 protein. The table records over 130,000 distinct CDR3 sequences, approximately 32% of them present only once. Axillary draining lymph nodes of breast cancer patients supplied the node samples. The sequencing sample was made of axillary lymph node tissue. The receptors here all came from a female donor with breast cancer. Some clones in this sample may be carry-over from other donors' samples.

This clonotype has more than one count but fewer than ten. V is TRBV27 and J is TRBJ2-1, with D uncertain. V shed 3 bases and J shed 3 bases, with 6 bases lying between them. The CDR3 runs 13 residues. Germline CDR1 is MNHEY and CDR2 is SMNVEV (reference sequence). CDR3 bases: TGTGCCAGCAGTTTGTCCAACTACAATGAGCAGTTCTTC. Its translation is CASSLSNYNEQFF.

This CDR3 is CATSDTLTGGETQYF. CDR3 nucleotide sequence: TGTGCCACCAGTGATACCTTGACAGGGGGAGAGACCCAGTACTTC. This chain links TRBV24-1 with TRBJ2-5, with 9 positions matching TRBD1. This CDR3 contains 15 residues. Germline lookup yields CDR1 KGHDR and CDR2 SFDVKD. The ends lost 3 bases at V and 4 bases at J; junction bases unmatched: 5.

As to this clonotype: Since no conserved phenylalanine or tryptophan closes the CDR3, a read error is the likely cause. This chain uses TRBV7-9 with TRBJ2-1, with D uncertain. Germline assignment: CDR1 SEHNR and CDR2 FQNEAQ (reference sequence). CDR3 length: 14 amino acids. CDR3 sequence: CARRITVSYNEQFL. CDR3 DNA sequence: TGTGCCAGACGGATCACGGTCAGCTACAACGAGCAGTTCCTC.

Here the CDR3 reads CASSYGILGTEAFF. CDR3 bases: TGTGCCAGCAGTTACGGGATCCTGGGGACTGAAGCTTTCTTT. This chain connects TRBV6-5 to TRBJ1-1; D gene uncertain. Germline V gene data show CDR1 as MNHEY and CDR2 as SVGAGI. Trimming took 2 bases from V and 5 from J, leaving 12 bases between them. The CDR3 covers 14 residues.

The table lists this clonotype with a count of one. This chain uses TRBV5-6 with TRBJ1-6; tentative D call: TRBD1 (5 bases). Germline V gives CDR1 SGHDT, CDR2 YYEEEE. V was shortened by 2 bases and J by 0 bases, with 27 bases between the two germline ends. CDR3 length: 22 amino acids. CDR3 in DNA: TGTGCCAGCAGCTTAGCGCGTTTAACCGGGACTAGCCCGAGCTCCTATAATTCACCCCTCCACTTT. Translation gives CASSLARLTGTSPSSYNSPLHF.

V usage is TRBV12-3 or TRBV12-4 and J usage is TRBJ1-2; possible D gene TRBD1, 5 bases. The V end was cut by 7 bases, the J end by 7 bases, with 13 bases between. This CDR3 has 12 amino acids. Here the CDR3 reads CASTIGARGYTF. The CDR3 DNA reads TGTGCCAGCACCATAGGGGCCCGTGGCTACACCTTC.

This clonotype showed up many times. V is TRBV12-3 or TRBV12-4 and J is TRBJ1-2; D gene unclear. The CDR3 runs 14 residues. V lost 6 bases to trimming and J lost 0 bases, with 11 bases between them. CDR3 protein: CASRLSKANYGYTF. The CDR3 DNA is TGTGCCAGCAGACTCTCAAAAGCTAACTATGGCTACACCTTC.

This sequence joins TRBV6-1 and TRBJ1-1; D not certain. There are 15 residues in the CDR3. Germline CDR1 reads MNHNS; CDR2 reads SASEGT. Between the trimmed V and J ends, which lost 4 bases and 4 bases, there was a span of 16 bases. The CDR3 reads CASSARITSSTEAFF. The DNA of the CDR3 is TGTGCCAGCAGTGCCCGAATCACCTCGAGCACTGAAGCTTTCTTT.

This clonotype occurred a few times. At one end the junction does not follow the germline gene, possibly because of a read error. This chain uses TRBV7-9 with TRBJ1-2, with D perhaps matching TRBD1 (6 bases). The CDR3 is 15 residues long. Germline lookup yields CDR1 SEHNR and CDR2 FQNEAQ (reference sequence). This chain's CDR3 is CASSLDGGTTQGYPF. The CDR3, as DNA: TGTGCCAGCAGCTTAGACGGGGGCACAACGCAGGGCTACCCCTTC.

The table lists this clonotype with many counts. The chain carries TRBV14 and TRBJ2-2; tentatively, D is TRBD1 (6 bases). Looked up from germline, CDR1 is SGHDN and CDR2 is FVKESK. The CDR3 length is 15 residues. The V end lost 2 bases, the J end lost 6 bases, and 13 bases lay between the germline ends. The CDR3: CASSQHTGTAGELFF. CDR3 sequence (DNA): TGTGCCAGCAGCCAACATACAGGGACGGCCGGGGAGCTGTTTTTT.

This clonotype appeared many times. The rearrangement joins TRBV5-8 to TRBJ1-4; D is possibly TRBD1 (6 bases). Trimming stripped 3 bases from V and 4 bases from J, with 19 bases between. Per germline, CDR1 SGHTS and CDR2 YDEGEE. The length of the CDR3 is 17 residues. CDR3 DNA sequence: TGTGCCAGCAGCTACTGGGGGGCCACGCCATTTAATGAAAAACTGTTTTTT. This sequence encodes CASSYWGATPFNEKLFF.

The chain couples TRBV6-5 to TRBJ1-4; 7 nucleotides line up with TRBD1. CDR1 is MNHEY and CDR2 is SVGAGI in the germline V gene. There are 14 residues in the CDR3. J was trimmed by 8 bases and V by 0 bases; bases with no gene match: 3. This CDR3 is CASSYSQGDEKLFF. CDR3 nucleotide sequence: TGTGCCAGCAGTTACTCGCAGGGGGACGAAAAACTGTTTTTT.

On this clonotype itself: Mismatch with germline at one junction end may stem from a read error. Here the CDR3 reads CATGGAANGKLFF. CDR3 DNA: TGTGCCACCGGCGGAGCAGCTAATGGAAAACTGTTTTTT. The rearrangement uses TRBV15 and TRBJ1-4, with D unclear. Germline CDR1 LNHNV, CDR2 YYDKDF (reference sequence). CDR3 length: 13 amino acids. Full variable domain (remainder filled in from reference TRBV15 and TRBJ1-4): DAMVIQNPRYQVTQFGKPVTLSCSQTLNHNVMYWYQQKSSQAPKLLFHYYDKDFNNEADTPDNFQSRRPNTSFCFLDIRSPGLGDTAMYLCATGGAANGKLFFGSGTQLSVL.

About this clonotype: One junction end disagrees with the germline gene, perhaps due to a read error. The chain uses TRBV5-1 and TRBJ2-5, with D maybe TRBD1 (5 bases). CDR1 and CDR2 from the germline V gene are SGHRS and YFSETQ. CDR3 length: 14 amino acids. The CDR3 loop reads CASRADTVQDTQYF. Here the CDR3 DNA reads TGCGCCAGCAGGGCGGACACCGTCCAAGACACCCAGTACTTC.

This clonotype was recorded at least ten times. This chain connects TRBV3-1 to TRBJ1-5; D is possibly TRBD1 (6 bases). The length of the CDR3 is 15 residues. V dropped 0 bases and J dropped 11 bases, with 17 bases sitting between them. Germline values: CDR1 LGHDT, CDR2 YNNKEL (reference sequence). The CDR3 loop reads CASSQDPGAGGTQHF. DNA of the CDR3: TGTGCCAGCAGCCAAGATCCAGGGGCCGGGGGCACCCAGCATTTT.

There are many counts of this clonotype. The chain recombines TRBV2 with TRBJ1-3; D is unresolved. The CDR3 loop spans 12 amino acids. V lost 3 bases and J 7 bases, leaving 7 bases between the germline ends. Germline V gene lookup returns CDR1 SNHLY and CDR2 FYNNEI. Here the CDR3 reads CASSDVWNTIYF. The CDR3 coding sequence is TGTGCCAGCAGTGATGTGTGGAACACCATATATTTT.

Comment on this clonotype: A much larger clone lies one base from this, so it may be a read error. This chain connects TRBV7-9 to TRBJ2-5; the D call may be TRBD1 or TRBD2 (5 bases each). CDR1 SEHNR and CDR2 FQNEAQ come from the germline V gene (reference sequence). This CDR3 region has 15 residues. Here the CDR3 reads CASSLRVTVEGTQHF. For the CDR3, the DNA is TGTGCCAGCAGCTTAAGGGTGACAGTTGAAGGGACCCAGCACTTC.

A few counts support this clonotype. The rearrangement uses TRBV19 and TRBJ2-5, with TRBD2 matching over 7 bases. Germline V gives CDR1 LNHDA, CDR2 SQIVND (reference sequence). The J segment lost 2 bases and the V segment lost 1 base, leaving 1 base of the junction unmatched. The CDR3 is made up of 14 amino acids. The CDR3 DNA reads as TGTGCCAGTAGTATAGCGGGGGGACAAGAGACCCAGTACTTC. It specifies CASSIAGGQETQYF.

This clonotype appeared many times. Since a much larger clone is just one base distant, this may be a read error. The V call is TRBV7-9, the J call TRBJ2-6; 10 bases match TRBD1. Germline V gene lookup returns CDR1 SEHNR and CDR2 FQNEAQ (reference sequence). The J segment lost 5 bases and the V segment lost 5 bases, leaving 18 bases of the junction unmatched. The CDR3 length is 20 residues. This chain's CDR3 is CASSARRQGAIPPRANVLTF. For the CDR3, the DNA is TGTGCCAGCAGCGCAAGAAGACAGGGGGCGATCCCTCCTCGGGCCAACGTCCTGACTTTC.

This chain connects TRBV20-1 to TRBJ2-5, with D possibly TRBD2 on 5 matching bases. This CDR3 contains 17 residues. The V and J ends lost 1 base and 2 bases respectively, with 20 bases between them. Germline-derived CDR1 and CDR2 are DFQATT and SNEGSKA (reference sequence). The DNA for the CDR3 is TGCAGTGCTAGAGCCCCTTTTGGAGCGGCCTATCAAGAGACCCAGTACTTC. Protein: CSARAPFGAAYQETQYF.

This clonotype has a count of ten or more. V is TRBV7-2 and J is TRBJ1-1; D uncertain. V lost 5 bases to trimming and J lost 3 bases, with 7 bases between them. The germline V gene encodes CDR1 SGHTA and CDR2 FQGNSA. The CDR3 runs to 12 residues. The CDR3 DNA reads as TGTGCCAGCAGCGAAATACACACTGAAGCTTTCTTT. Its translation is CASSEIHTEAFF.

This clonotype occurred many times. The chain carries TRBV19 and TRBJ2-4; no clear D. Germline V gene lookup returns CDR1 LNHDA and CDR2 SQIVND (reference sequence). Trimming pared 3 bases from V and 6 bases from J, leaving 21 bases between. This CDR3 has 17 residues. In nucleotides, the CDR3 is TGTGCCAGTAGTATCGAGAACGGTGGGGATTCGAGAAACATTCAGTACTTC. Its protein product is CASSIENGGDSRNIQYF.